A single sample gave rise to the 22 T cell receptor beta chains below, sequenced in a study of blood T cell repertoires in COVID-19. The method was immunoSEQ multiplex PCR; TCRdb's version includes in-frame clones alone and lacks a portion of them. The repertoire holds about 370,000 clones, about 89% seen once, with 10% in the top ten. The sequencing input was peripheral blood. The receptors derive from a woman in her 30s with COVID-19, enrolled during active disease.

The chain links TRBV2 to TRBJ1-5; 8 bases map to TRBD1. The CDR3 is made up of 16 amino acids. Germline V gene lookup returns CDR1 SNHLY and CDR2 FYNNEI. Trimming at V came to 6 bases and at J to 2 bases, leaving 9 bases not matched to a gene. The CDR3 here is CASRDQGARGNQPQHF. CDR3 sequence (DNA): TGTGCCAGCAGAGATCAGGGGGCGCGGGGCAATCAGCCCCAGCATTTT. Looking up the rest from reference TRBV2 and TRBJ1-5 gives the full variable domain: EPEVTQTPSHQVTQMGQEVILRCVPISNHLYFYWYRQILGQKVEFLVSFYNNEISEKSEIFDDQFSVERPDGSNFTLKIRSTKLEDSAMYFCASRDQGARGNQPQHFGDGTRLSIL.

The chain has TRBV7-3 and TRBJ2-3, with 8 positions matching TRBD1. Germline V gene data show CDR1 as SGHTA and CDR2 as FQGTGA. The CDR3 loop spans 13 amino acids. Trimming at V came to 5 bases and at J to 4 bases, leaving 2 bases not matched to a gene. The CDR3, as DNA: TGTGCCAGCAGCGGGACAGGTTCAGATACGCAGTATTTT. Protein product: CASSGTGSDTQYF. Using reference TRBV7-3 and TRBJ2-3 for the parts outside the CDR3, the full variable domain is GAGVSQTPSNKVTEKGKYVELRCDPISGHTALYWYRQSLGQGPEFLIYFQGTGAADDSGLPNDRFFAVRPEGSVSTLKIQRTERGDSAVYLCASSGTGSDTQYFGPGTRLTVL.

V usage is TRBV10-2 and J usage is TRBJ2-7, with D tentatively TRBD1 (5 bases). V lost 4 bases to trimming and J lost 0 bases, with 13 bases between them. CDR1 and CDR2 from the germline V gene are WSHSY and SAAADI. The CDR3 runs 15 residues. The CDR3 loop reads CASSGGSLSSYEQYF. The CDR3 bases are TGCGCCAGCAGTGGGGGCTCCCTCAGCTCCTACGAGCAGTACTTC.

The chain couples TRBV2 to TRBJ2-3; the D is unclear. There are 15 residues in the CDR3. V dropped 3 bases and J dropped 2 bases, with 12 bases sitting between them. Germline CDR1 and CDR2: SNHLY and FYNNEI. DNA of the CDR3: TGTGCCAGCAGTGATTCGCGGCCCATCACAGATACGCAGTATTTT. It codes for CASSDSRPITDTQYF.

V gene TRBV27 combines with J gene TRBJ2-7; 8 bases fit TRBD2. The V gene's germline CDR1 is MNHEY and CDR2 SMNVEV (reference sequence). After removal of 3 bases from V and 1 base from J, the junction contained 11 bases not matched to a gene. The CDR3 spans 17 residues. The CDR3, as DNA: TGTGCCAGCAGTTTGGGGACTAGTGGGCCGTGGTCCTACGAGCAGTACTTC. Protein: CASSLGTSGPWSYEQYF.

The genes are TRBV14 and TRBJ2-3, with D perhaps matching TRBD1 (5 bases). With 4 bases removed from V and 2 bases from J, the gap between germline ends came to 16 bases. The CDR3 consists of 16 residues. CDR1 is SGHDN and CDR2 is FVKESK in the germline V gene. The CDR3: CASSPKQVLFTDTQYF. In nucleotides, the CDR3 is TGTGCCAGCAGCCCCAAACAGGTTCTCTTCACAGATACGCAGTATTTT.

This rearrangement joins TRBV4-1 to TRBJ1-2, with D unclear. This CDR3 contains 16 residues. Germline CDR1 and CDR2: MGHRA and YSYEKL. Deletions cut 1 base from V and 4 bases from J, with 16 bases between. The chain's CDR3 is CASSQVARAGSYGYTF. CDR3 bases: TGCGCCAGCAGCCAAGTTGCGCGGGCGGGATCCTATGGCTACACCTTC.

The chain joins TRBV10-3 to TRBJ2-5; D might be TRBD2 (7 bases). V lost 11 bases to trimming and J lost 7 bases, with 20 bases between them. The germline V gene has CDR1 ENHRY and CDR2 SYGVKD. The CDR3 is 13 amino acids. CDR3 loop: CASRGGGRGTQYF. CDR3 bases: TGTGCCTCCCGGGGCGGGGGCAGGGGGACCCAGTACTTC.

The CDR3 DNA sequence: TGTGCCAGCAGCCCCCTGAGAACAGGGGGCTACGAGCAGTACTTC. Amino acids: CASSPLRTGGYEQYF. The gene calls are TRBV4-2 and TRBJ2-7, with 8 positions matching TRBD1. This CDR3 comprises 15 residues. The germline gives CDR1 LGHNA, CDR2 YNFKEQ. V was pared by 4 bases and J by 3 bases, with 8 bases of the junction left unmatched.

This chain links TRBV19 with TRBJ2-5, with a weak D call TRBD2 (6 bases). CDR1 and CDR2 from the germline V gene are LNHDA and SQIVND (reference sequence). The CDR3 loop spans 15 amino acids. The V gene lost 3 bases and the J gene lost 5 bases, with 16 bases spanning the gap. The CDR3 DNA reads as TGTGCCAGTAGTATGATGGGGGGTGCTGGGGAGACCCAGTACTTC. Protein: CASSMMGGAGETQYF.

This chain uses TRBV27 with TRBJ2-5, with 8 bases aligning to TRBD2. The length of the CDR3 is 14 residues. V lost 4 bases and J lost 1; bases outside the gene matches: 2. Looked up from germline, CDR1 is MNHEY and CDR2 is SMNVEV (reference sequence). CDR3 in amino acids: CASSSLAVQETQYF. The CDR3 region has the DNA TGTGCCAGCAGTTCACTAGCGGTCCAAGAGACCCAGTACTTC.

This sequence joins TRBV9 and TRBJ2-7; 13 positions match TRBD2. The germline gives CDR1 SGDLS, CDR2 YYNGEE. V dropped 4 bases and J dropped 6; count of bases not matched to a gene: 7. This CDR3 has 15 residues. Here the CDR3 reads CASSIGTSGIVEQYF. CDR3 sequence (DNA): TGTGCCAGCAGCATTGGGACTAGCGGGATCGTCGAGCAGTACTTC.

The rearrangement uses TRBV3-1 (or the pseudogene TRBV3-2) and TRBJ2-5; D not certain. The CDR3 sequence is 17 residues long. Trimming stripped 1 base from V and 4 bases from J, with 19 bases between. Germline-derived CDR1 and CDR2 are LGHDT and YNNKEL (reference sequence). Written as DNA, the CDR3 is TGTGCCAGCAGCCAAGCGACTCCAGCGACCCTTCCAGAGACCCAGTACTTC. It encodes CASSQATPATLPETQYF.

The CDR3 nucleotides are TGTGCCAGCAGTTTGACAGCAACTAATGAAAAACTGTTTTTT. Protein sequence: CASSLTATNEKLFF. The chain joins TRBV28 to TRBJ1-4; maybe TRBD1 (5 bases). The V end was cut by 3 bases, the J end by 0 bases, with 5 bases between. Germline CDR1 reads MDHEN; CDR2 reads SYDVKM. The CDR3 runs 14 residues. The complete variable domain, with remaining parts taken from reference TRBV28 and TRBJ1-4, reads DVKVTQSSRYLVKRTGEKVFLECVQDMDHENMFWYRQDPGLGLRLIYFSYDVKMKEKGDIPEGYSVSREKKERFSLILESASTNQTSMYLCASSLTATNEKLFFGSGTQLSVL.

This sequence joins TRBV3-1 (or the pseudogene TRBV3-2) and TRBJ2-1, with TRBD2 identical over 11 bases. The length of the CDR3 is 16 residues. Unmatched junction bases numbered 9, after V lost 4 bases and J lost 7 bases. Germline loops: CDR1 LGHDT, CDR2 YNNKEL (reference sequence). CDR3 nucleotide sequence: TGTGCCAGCAGCCCAATAGCGGGAGGGAGCGGGAATGAGCAGTTCTTC. This sequence encodes CASSPIAGGSGNEQFF.

The genes are TRBV18 and TRBJ1-1; D gene unclear. Trimming removed 3 bases from V and 0 bases from J, with 5 bases in between. The CDR3 loop spans 13 amino acids. Germline CDR1 and CDR2: KGHSH and LQKENI. The CDR3 region is CASSPNMNTEAFF. DNA for the CDR3: TGTGCCAGCTCACCTAATATGAACACTGAAGCTTTCTTT.

V gene TRBV9 combines with J gene TRBJ2-2, with 8 bases identical to TRBD1. J was trimmed by 1 base and V by 3 bases; bases with no gene match: 8. Per the germline V gene, CDR1 is SGDLS and CDR2 is YYNGEE. This CDR3 comprises 17 residues. CDR3 in DNA: TGTGCCAGCAGCGCCCACCCCGGGACAGGGAACACCGGGGAGCTGTTTTTT. This translates into CASSAHPGTGNTGELFF.

The chain joins TRBV6-1 to TRBJ2-5, with D tentatively TRBD2 (5 bases). CDR1 is MNHNS, CDR2 SASEGT, per germline. Between the trimmed V and J ends, which lost 1 base and 1 base, there was a span of 13 bases. This CDR3 region has 16 residues. The CDR3 is CASSEGGRRFQETQYF. DNA for the CDR3: TGTGCCAGCAGTGAAGGAGGGCGGCGGTTCCAAGAGACCCAGTACTTC.

DNA of the CDR3: TGTGCCAGTGGTGTTCGGGGTTCTGATACGCAGTATTTT. This gives the protein CASGVRGSDTQYF. The rearrangement joins TRBV14 to TRBJ2-3, with D possibly being TRBD2 (5 bases). V was trimmed by 9 bases and J by 6 bases, leaving 16 bases between them. The CDR3 length is 13 residues. In germline, CDR1 is SGHDN, CDR2 FVKESK.

This clone has only one observation. This sample includes further DNA sequences coding for the same CDR3. The chain combines TRBV9 with TRBJ1-3, with a tentative D call TRBD1 (5 bases). Germline V lookup: CDR1 SGDLS, CDR2 YYNGEE. This CDR3 has 15 amino acids. Trimming shortened V by 0 bases and J by 2 bases, and 9 bases separated the two germline ends. The CDR3 nucleotides are TGTGCCAGCAGCGTAGCGCAGGGCCCTGGAAACACCATATATTTT. Translated, it gives CASSVAQGPGNTIYF.

The chain employs TRBV27 and TRBJ2-3; tentatively, D is TRBD2 (5 bases). The V end lost 3 bases, the J end lost 0 bases, and 7 bases lay between the germline ends. The CDR3 consists of 14 residues. The germline V gene encodes CDR1 MNHEY and CDR2 SMNVEV (reference sequence). This CDR3 is CASSLGRSTDTQYF. Written as DNA, the CDR3 is TGTGCCAGCAGTTTGGGGAGAAGCACAGATACGCAGTATTTT.

The chain recombines TRBV7-6 with TRBJ2-7; D is possibly TRBD2 (6 bases). Trimming took 4 bases from V and 1 from J, leaving 8 bases between them. Germline CDR1 SGHVS, CDR2 FNYEAQ. This CDR3 contains 13 residues. The CDR3 is CASSWRGSYEQYF. The CDR3, as DNA: TGTGCCAGCAGCTGGCGGGGTTCCTACGAGCAGTACTTC.